The sample holds many counts of the clone carrying this T cell receptor (beta chain). The antigen remains unidentified. Control and CVID samples contributed equal amounts of genomic DNA. TCRdb's copy holds only in-frame clones and misses some; the assay was immunoSEQ multiplex PCR. Sampling found more than 30,000 clones, none seen once. The sample originates from a study of T cell clonality in common variable immunodeficiency. Overall study results and limits: Shared TCRbeta clones were fewer between CVID subjects than controls. Fewer deletions and N-nucleotide insertions were reportedly seen in common variable immunodeficiency TCR beta sequences. Compared with healthy controls, CVID subjects showed increased TCRbeta clonality, mostly in about a third.

Sequencing was performed on peripheral blood mononuclear cells. The source is a person aged 18 to 75 in good health.

CDR3 loop: CASSLSQYPSSSGNTIYF. The part of the CDR3 DNA that was read is TGCGCCAGCAGCTTGTCACAGTATCCCTCGAGCTCTGGAAACACC. The chain recombines TRBV5-1 with TRBJ1-3; no firm D call. The CDR3 end is not reached by the read, which stops 3 residues before it; the germline J gene fills it in. The CDR3 has 18 amino acids. V was clipped by 1 base and J by 0 bases, with 17 bases between them. Germline CDR1 SGHRS, CDR2 YFSETQ.